These 24 T cell receptor beta chains originate from one sample sequenced in a study of control samples from healthy donors and cancer patients. Generated by immunoSEQ multiplex PCR, the TCRdb table keeps only in-frame clones and is missing some. The data hold 400,000 to 450,000 clones, with roughly 90% observed a single time. Material: PBMCs. The receptors were sampled from a middle-aged man with head and neck cancer.

The V call is TRBV25-1, the J call TRBJ1-2; D possibly corresponds to TRBD1 (5 bases). CDR1 is MGHDK and CDR2 is SYGVNS in the germline V gene. V lost 1 base to trimming and J lost 10 bases, with 10 bases between them. The CDR3 totals 12 residues. The CDR3 DNA reads as TGTGCCAGCAGTGAATTTAGAGGGGACTACACCTTC. This translates into CASSEFRGDYTF.

V gene TRBV27 combines with J gene TRBJ2-7; D is ambiguous. CDR1 MNHEY and CDR2 SMNVEV come from the germline V gene (reference sequence). Between the trimmed V and J ends, which lost 3 bases and 1 base, there was a span of 7 bases. This CDR3 has 13 amino acids. The CDR3 bases are TGTGCCAGCAGTTTGCAGCCATCCTACGAGCAGTACTTC. Protein sequence: CASSLQPSYEQYF.

This sequence joins TRBV13 and TRBJ2-1, with 10 bases aligning to TRBD2. The length of the CDR3 is 14 residues. The V gene end was trimmed by 4 bases and the J gene end by 6 bases; junction bases not matched to a gene: 3. From germline, CDR1 is PRHDT and CDR2 FYEKMQ (reference sequence). CDR3 loop: CASSSSGRLNEQFF. The CDR3 bases are TGTGCCAGCAGCTCTAGCGGGAGACTCAATGAGCAGTTCTTC.

V usage is TRBV19 and J usage is TRBJ1-6; tentatively, D is TRBD1 (6 bases). Looked up from germline, CDR1 is LNHDA and CDR2 is SQIVND (reference sequence). The CDR3 has 13 amino acids. With 2 bases removed from V and 10 bases from J, the gap between germline ends came to 9 bases. The CDR3 is CASSILGASPLHF. The CDR3 nucleotides are TGTGCCAGTAGTATACTGGGGGCCTCACCCCTCCACTTT.

This rearrangement joins TRBV28 to TRBJ1-5; D remains unclear. The CDR3 runs 13 residues. Trimming removed 5 bases from V and 7 bases from J, with 12 bases in between. Germline V lookup: CDR1 MDHEN, CDR2 SYDVKM. The CDR3 DNA reads TGTGCCAGCAGTGTTCCCGCGGGCCAGCCCCAGCATTTT. Its protein is CASSVPAGQPQHF.

The rearrangement uses TRBV4-1 and TRBJ2-1; 8 nucleotides align to TRBD2. CDR1 is MGHRA and CDR2 is YSYEKL in the germline V gene. The CDR3 is made up of 16 amino acids. V lost 4 bases, J lost 2 bases, and 7 bases stayed unmatched. The CDR3 loop reads CASSPLLAGTYNEQFF. Written as DNA, the CDR3 is TGCGCCAGCAGCCCCCTTCTAGCGGGCACCTACAATGAGCAGTTCTTC.

The chain combines TRBV5-1 with TRBJ2-7; no definite D call. This CDR3 spans 14 amino acids. From germline, CDR1 is SGHRS and CDR2 YFSETQ. V shed 4 bases and J shed 4 bases, with 15 bases lying between them. This CDR3 reads CASSLPGSSYEQYF. The CDR3 DNA sequence: TGCGCCAGCAGCCTTCCGGGTTCCTCTTACGAGCAGTACTTC.

The chain recombines TRBV4-1 with TRBJ2-1, with 12 nucleotides matching TRBD2. The germline V gene has CDR1 MGHRA and CDR2 YSYEKL. After removal of 4 bases from V and 1 base from J, the junction contained 8 bases not matched to a gene. There are 18 residues in the CDR3. The CDR3 loop reads CASSPGLAGTGSYNEQFF. In nucleotides, the CDR3 is TGCGCCAGCAGCCCTGGACTAGCGGGGACAGGGTCCTACAATGAGCAGTTCTTC.

The CDR3 region is CASSLRGFEGDTEAFF. In DNA, the CDR3 is TGTGCCAGCAGCTTACGCGGGTTTGAGGGGGACACTGAAGCTTTCTTT. The gene calls are TRBV11-1 and TRBJ1-1; weak D call: TRBD1 (6 bases). Germline CDR1 and CDR2: SGHAT and FQDESV (reference sequence). Trimming removed 2 bases from V and 3 bases from J, with 16 bases in between. The CDR3 sequence is 16 residues long.

This rearrangement joins TRBV28 to TRBJ2-3; 12 bases map to TRBD2. The CDR3 is made up of 17 amino acids. CDR1 is MDHEN and CDR2 is SYDVKM in the germline V gene. With 6 bases clipped from V and 0 bases from J, the junction kept 7 bases outside the gene matches. The CDR3 reads CASRLGLAGTSTDTQYF. The CDR3 DNA reads as TGTGCCAGCAGATTAGGACTAGCGGGGACGAGCACAGATACGCAGTATTTT.

The chain recombines TRBV4-1 with TRBJ2-1; D is unclear. CDR1 is MGHRA, CDR2 YSYEKL, per germline. V was trimmed by 4 bases and J by 6 bases, leaving 22 bases between them. This CDR3 region has 17 residues. DNA of the CDR3: TGCGCCAGCAGCCGCCAAATAGACCTCGAGTATTCCAATGAGCAGTTCTTC. It encodes CASSRQIDLEYSNEQFF.

The genes are TRBV4-1 and TRBJ2-7; TRBD2 aligns across 7 bases. Per the germline V gene, CDR1 is MGHRA and CDR2 is YSYEKL. The CDR3 loop spans 14 amino acids. V trimming: 1 base; J trimming: 3 bases; junction bases outside the gene matches: 3. CDR3 in DNA: TGCGCCAGCAGCCAAGTTGGGACTATCTACGAGCAGTACTTC. This codes for CASSQVGTIYEQYF.

This chain links TRBV7-8 with TRBJ2-6; 7 bases match TRBD1. The J segment lost 1 base and the V segment lost 1 base, leaving 13 bases of the junction unmatched. This CDR3 spans 20 amino acids. Germline CDR1 and CDR2: SGHVS and FQNEAQ. The CDR3 spells CASSLVGDSRNESGANVLTF. The CDR3 nucleotides read TGTGCCAGCAGCTTAGTAGGGGACAGTCGTAATGAGTCTGGGGCCAACGTCCTGACTTTC.

The chain has TRBV5-5 and TRBJ2-5; weak D call: TRBD1 (6 bases). CDR1 is SGHKS and CDR2 is YYEKEE in the germline V gene (reference sequence). The CDR3 consists of 15 residues. The V end lost 4 bases, the J end lost 5 bases, and 18 bases lay between the germline ends. CDR3 sequence (DNA): TGTGCCAGCAGCAAAAACGTGGGGGCATCGGAGACCCAGTACTTC. Protein: CASSKNVGASETQYF. Together with reference TRBV5-5 and TRBJ2-5, the CDR3 gives the full variable domain: DAGVTQSPTHLIKTRGQQVTLRCSPISGHKSVSWYQQVLGQGPQFIFQYYEKEERGRGNFPDRFSARQFPNYSSELNVNALLLGDSALYLCASSKNVGASETQYFGPGTRLLVL.

V is TRBV6-2 or TRBV6-3 and J is TRBJ2-1; D possibly uses TRBD1 or TRBD2 (5 bases each). V was trimmed by 0 bases and J by 6 bases, leaving 9 bases between them. This CDR3 is 14 amino acids long. Germline loops: CDR1 MNHEY, CDR2 SVGEGT. CDR3 amino acids: CASSYSWGSNEQFF. In nucleotides, the CDR3 is TGTGCCAGCAGTTACTCGTGGGGGTCCAATGAGCAGTTCTTC.

V usage is TRBV11-2 and J usage is TRBJ1-2, with TRBD1 matching 7 bases. J gave up 3 bases and V 0 bases, and 4 bases lay outside the gene matches. CDR3 length: 15 amino acids. The germline V gene has CDR1 SGHAT and CDR2 FQNNGV. In DNA, the CDR3 is TGTGCCAGCAGCTTAGATAGTGGACAGGACTATGGCTACACCTTC. Translation: CASSLDSGQDYGYTF. The full variable domain, its missing parts supplied by reference TRBV11-2 and TRBJ1-2, is EAGVAQSPRYKIIEKRQSVAFWCNPISGHATLYWYQQILGQGPKLLIQFQNNGVVDDSQLPKDRFSAERLKGVDSTLKIQPAKLEDSAVYLCASSLDSGQDYGYTFGSGTRLTVV.

The chain is built from TRBV6-5 and TRBJ1-2; D is possibly TRBD1 (5 bases). The length of the CDR3 is 15 residues. Trimming pared 2 bases from V and 4 bases from J, leaving 14 bases between. The V gene's germline CDR1 is MNHEY and CDR2 SVGAGI. The DNA for the CDR3 is TGTGCCAGCAGTTACGGGGGGATTTCCTCCTATGGCTACACCTTC. Translated: CASSYGGISSYGYTF.

V and J are TRBV18 and TRBJ2-1, with a weak D call TRBD1 (6 bases). This CDR3 is 14 amino acids long. Trimming removed 6 bases at V and 6 bases at J, with 15 bases between. CDR1 and CDR2 (germline): KGHSH, LQKENI. The CDR3 DNA is TGTGCCAGCTCCTGGACAGAGCTCTTCAATGAGCAGTTCTTC. As protein: CASSWTELFNEQFF.

This clone was seen once. This sequence joins TRBV15 and TRBJ1-6; D is unclear. The length of the CDR3 is 17 residues. Trimming shortened V by 0 bases and J by 9 bases, and 18 bases separated the two germline ends. Germline V gives CDR1 LNHNV, CDR2 YYDKDF (reference sequence). This chain's CDR3 is CATSRDVTPEGFSPLHF. The CDR3 coding sequence is TGTGCCACCAGCAGAGATGTCACCCCGGAGGGCTTTTCACCCCTCCACTTT.

The chain joins TRBV7-3 to TRBJ2-1; D is tentatively TRBD1 or TRBD2 (5 bases each). This CDR3 comprises 15 residues. Germline V gene data show CDR1 as SGHTA and CDR2 as FQGTGA. Trimming took 5 bases from V and 7 from J, leaving 18 bases between them. Here the CDR3 DNA reads TGTGCCAGCAGCCGAGACGGGGCCGACTGGAATGAGCAGTTCTTC. This gives the protein CASSRDGADWNEQFF.

This rearrangement joins TRBV20-1 to TRBJ2-1; D is undetermined. V was shortened by 3 bases and J by 6 bases, with 6 bases between the two germline ends. Per germline, CDR1 DFQATT and CDR2 SNEGSKA (reference sequence). The CDR3 sequence is 11 residues long. The CDR3 DNA sequence: TGCAGTGCTAGTTATAGCAATGAGCAGTTCTTC. Its protein is CSASYSNEQFF.

The DNA for the CDR3 is TGTGCCAGCTCCCCTCTTGGCGGAGGGGGCTCCGCGGGCACAGATACGCAGTATTTT. It is translated as CASSPLGGGGSAGTDTQYF. The rearrangement uses TRBV18 and TRBJ2-3; tentative D call: TRBD1 (7 bases). Trimming left V 6 bases short and J 1 base short, with 26 bases between. This CDR3 contains 19 residues. The germline CDR1 and CDR2 sequences are KGHSH and LQKENI.

The V gene is TRBV5-1, the J gene TRBJ2-1; D remains unclear. With 0 bases removed from V and 5 bases from J, the gap between germline ends came to 6 bases. The CDR3 spans 13 residues. Germline V gene sequence: CDR1 SGHRS, CDR2 YFSETQ. The DNA of the CDR3 is TGCGCCAGCAGCTTGGTGCCTAACAATGAGCAGTTCTTC. Translated, it gives CASSLVPNNEQFF. The whole variable domain, filled in from reference TRBV5-1 and TRBJ2-1, reads KAGVTQTPRYLIKTRGQQVTLSCSPISGHRSVSWYQQTPGQGLQFLFEYFSETQRNKGNFPGRFSGRQFSNSRSEMNVSTLELGDSALYLCASSLVPNNEQFFGPGTRLTVL.

This clone was recorded only once. The CDR3 loop is CATPLQGAGNSPLHF. CDR3 sequence (DNA): TGTGCCACCCCCCTCCAGGGGGCTGGTAATTCACCCCTCCACTTT. The chain carries TRBV24-1 and TRBJ1-6; 8 bases line up with TRBD1. Losses at the gene ends were 9 bases for V and 6 bases for J; bases not matched to a gene: 9. Germline V gene sequence: CDR1 KGHDR, CDR2 SFDVKD. The CDR3 covers 15 residues.